This T cell receptor (beta chain) comes out of a study of Ad26.COV2.S vaccination and SARS-CoV-2 variants. Looking at the study overall: Ad26.COV2.S was injected intramuscularly once or twice, 56 days apart.

Here immunoSEQ multiplex PCR was the method, and the copy in TCRdb shows in-frame clones only, minus some. Among about 240,000 clones listed, 88% were seen once. The sample's treatment: 15 to 20 received Ad26.COV2.S at low or high dose, single or two shots; about 5 received placebo; per-sample allocation not given. Day 63 following the first vaccine or placebo injection was when the samples were taken. Wuhan-strain SARS-CoV-2 spike was expressed by the Ad26 vector that made up the vaccine. Overall study findings and caveats: Once vaccination had occurred, spike-specific CD8+ and CD4+ T cell responses reportedly showed substantial breadth. Placebo recipients and vaccine recipients were similar in non-spike TCR breadth.

J lost 0 bases, V lost 4 bases, and 12 bases had no gene match. The germline V gene has CDR1 MNHEY and CDR2 SMNVEV (reference sequence). The CDR3 is 20 amino acids. Worth noting for this clone: The target antigen is unknown.

Sequencing used peripheral blood, obtained in a trial of Ad26.COV2.S vaccine versus placebo. This chain connects TRBV27 to TRBJ2-1, with 13 bases matching TRBD2. This receptor was obtained from a person aged 18 to 59 who received the Ad26.COV2.S COVID-19 vaccine or a placebo. The CDR3 loop reads CASSSLLAGGPLRSYNEQFF. The CDR3 DNA reads as TGTGCCAGCAGTTCACTACTAGCGGGGGGGCCGTTACGCTCCTACAATGAGCAGTTCTTC.